The 15 T cell receptor beta chains given below trace back to one sample, sequenced in a study of T cells after yellow fever vaccination. TCRdb passed the 5' RACE reads through MiXCR, listing each CDR3 protein once. The table lists about 45,000 distinct CDR3 sequences, around 6.4% of them singletons, with about 9.4% in the top ten. This sample comprised PBMCs, either bulk or a sorted T-cell subset (CD4+, CD8+, memory, or dextramer-sorted; not recorded which), obtained 45 days after the yellow fever booster vaccination. The receptors were sampled from a young man who received the YFV17D yellow fever vaccine.

This clonotype has ten or more counts. The genes are TRBV7-9 and TRBJ2-7; D not resolved. CDR1 SEHNR and CDR2 FQNEAQ come from the germline V gene (reference sequence). V lost 5 bases, J lost 6 bases, and 11 bases lay in between. The CDR3 is made up of 12 amino acids. Here the CDR3 reads CASSQRRSEQYF. Here the CDR3 DNA reads TGTGCCAGCAGCCAACGGCGATCCGAGCAGTACTTC.

This clonotype was picked up many times. This chain uses TRBV18 with TRBJ2-7; 10 nucleotides agree with TRBD2. The V gene end was trimmed by 2 bases and the J gene end by 4 bases; junction bases not matched to a gene: 5. This CDR3 spans 15 amino acids. Looked up from germline, CDR1 is KGHSH and CDR2 is LQKENI. CDR3 in DNA: TGTGCCAGCTCACCAAATCTAGCGGGAGTGTACGAGCAGTACTTC. It codes for CASSPNLAGVYEQYF.

This clonotype was seen ten or more times. This chain joins TRBV20-1 and TRBJ2-3; 7 bases line up with TRBD2. V trimming: 7 bases; J trimming: 2 bases; junction bases outside the gene matches: 3. Germline-derived CDR1 and CDR2 are DFQATT and SNEGSKA (reference sequence). This CDR3 has 12 residues. Here the CDR3 reads CSVGRDTDTQYF. The DNA for the CDR3 is TGCAGTGTTGGGAGGGACACAGATACGCAGTATTTT.

This clonotype was picked up a small number of times. This CDR3 reads CASSPSANYGYTF. The CDR3 DNA follows: TGTGCCAGCAGCCCGAGTGCTAACTATGGCTACACCTTC. The J gene is TRBJ1-2, the V gene TRBV5-4; the D is unclear. Trimming took off 4 bases at V and 0 bases at J, with 7 bases between the two ends. This CDR3 region has 13 residues. CDR1 and CDR2 (germline): SGHNT, YYREEE (reference sequence). The variable domain in full, with the rest retrieved from reference TRBV5-4 and TRBJ1-2, is ETGVTQSPTHLIKTRGQQVTLRCSSQSGHNTVSWYQQALGQGPQFIFQYYREEENGRGNFPPRFSGLQFPNYSSELNVNALELDDSALYLCASSPSANYGYTFGSGTRLTVV.

This clonotype was recorded at least ten times. The chain employs TRBV3-1 and TRBJ2-5; D is unresolved. Trimming took off 0 bases at V and 8 bases at J, with 10 bases between the two ends. Germline CDR1 LGHDT, CDR2 YNNKEL (reference sequence). The CDR3 totals 13 residues. The CDR3 spells CASSQDRRSTQYF. In nucleotides, the CDR3 is TGTGCCAGCAGCCAAGATCGAAGGTCCACCCAGTACTTC.

The rearrangement uses TRBV12-3 or TRBV12-4 and TRBJ2-7; 12 nucleotides agree with TRBD2. This CDR3 has 16 amino acids. J lost 7 bases, V lost 4 bases, and 11 bases had no gene match. DNA of the CDR3: TGTGCCAGCAGTTCGGCTAGCGGGAGGGCCACGAGGGAGCAGTACTTC. It yields the protein CASSSASGRATREQYF.

This clonotype was recorded many times. The chain employs TRBV2 and TRBJ2-1; 10 positions agree with TRBD2. The CDR3 has 14 amino acids. The junction had 11 bases not matched to a gene; V was cut back by 10 bases and J by 8 bases. Per germline, CDR1 SNHLY and CDR2 FYNNEI. In DNA, the CDR3 is TGTGCCAACAGGGGGTTAGCGGGAGGTTATGAGCAGTTCTTC. It encodes CANRGLAGGYEQFF.

This clonotype was detected only a few times. This chain uses TRBV2 with TRBJ2-2, with no clear D. Per the germline V gene, CDR1 is SNHLY and CDR2 is FYNNEI. V lost 7 bases to trimming and J lost 7 bases, with 13 bases between them. The CDR3 runs to 13 residues. The CDR3 DNA is TGTGCCAGCAACCCTCGGCCGAACGGGGAGCTGTTTTTT. Translated: CASNPRPNGELFF.

In this sample, this clonotype turned up a few times. This chain links TRBV2 with TRBJ2-1; D uncertain. Germline V lookup: CDR1 SNHLY, CDR2 FYNNEI. Trimming cost V 7 bases and J 7 bases, with 8 bases left between them. CDR3 length: 11 amino acids. CDR3 residues: CASTYLNEQFF. The CDR3 DNA reads TGTGCCAGCACTTATTTGAATGAGCAGTTCTTC. The full variable domain, its missing parts supplied by reference TRBV2 and TRBJ2-1, is EPEVTQTPSHQVTQMGQEVILRCVPISNHLYFYWYRQILGQKVEFLVSFYNNEISEKSEIFDDQFSVERPDGSNFTLKIRSTKLEDSAMYFCASTYLNEQFFGPGTRLTVL.

The V and J genes are TRBV5-1 and TRBJ1-1; D remains ambiguous. V lost 1 base and J lost 5, with 12 bases in between. The CDR3 extends over 14 amino acids. Germline CDR1 is SGHRS and CDR2 is YFSETQ. CDR3 in DNA: TGCGCCAGCAGCTTGTTGGGGAGGTTTACTGAAGCTTTCTTT. Translating it yields CASSLLGRFTEAFF.

This clonotype has ten or more counts. The chain couples TRBV27 to TRBJ2-2; unclear D gene. Looked up from germline, CDR1 is MNHEY and CDR2 is SMNVEV (reference sequence). The CDR3 extends over 14 amino acids. Trimming took off 2 bases at V and 7 bases at J, with 11 bases between the two ends. This chain's CDR3 is CASSLRLLHGELFF. CDR3 nucleotide sequence: TGTGCCAGCAGTTTAAGACTGCTCCACGGGGAGCTGTTTTTT.

The rearrangement uses TRBV19 and TRBJ2-1, with 11 bases fitting TRBD2. Trimming cost V 3 bases and J 4 bases; bases outside gene matches: 5. This CDR3 contains 16 residues. Looked up from germline, CDR1 is LNHDA and CDR2 is SQIVND (reference sequence). The chain's CDR3 is CASSILTSGAYNEQFF. In DNA, the CDR3 is TGTGCCAGTAGTATCCTGACTAGCGGGGCTTACAATGAGCAGTTCTTC.

The chain has TRBV12-3 or TRBV12-4 and TRBJ2-5; the D is unclear. The CDR3 runs to 14 residues. V shed 6 bases and J shed 5 bases, with 16 bases lying between them. CDR3 DNA sequence: TGTGCCAGCAGCTCGTACCAGGAGATGGAGACCCAGTACTTC. This translates into CASSSYQEMETQYF.

This clonotype is categorized as medium-sized (0.01 to 0.1%). V usage is TRBV5-1 and J usage is TRBJ2-7; 10 nucleotides match TRBD1. The CDR3 totals 14 residues. With 4 bases clipped from V and 6 bases from J, the junction kept 7 bases outside the gene matches. Germline loops: CDR1 SGHRS, CDR2 YFSETQ. CDR3 protein: CASSGTGTGAEQYF. The CDR3 DNA follows: TGCGCCAGCAGCGGTACCGGGACAGGGGCCGAGCAGTACTTC.

This clonotype was counted at least ten times. The chain is built from TRBV2 and TRBJ2-7; the D gene is possibly TRBD2 (5 bases). Trimming removed 7 bases from V and 12 bases from J, with 19 bases in between. The CDR3 runs to 12 residues. CDR1 and CDR2 from the germline V gene are SNHLY and FYNNEI. The CDR3 DNA follows: TGTGCCAGCACCATGACCCCGACGGGGTCGTACTTC. Encoded protein: CASTMTPTGSYF.